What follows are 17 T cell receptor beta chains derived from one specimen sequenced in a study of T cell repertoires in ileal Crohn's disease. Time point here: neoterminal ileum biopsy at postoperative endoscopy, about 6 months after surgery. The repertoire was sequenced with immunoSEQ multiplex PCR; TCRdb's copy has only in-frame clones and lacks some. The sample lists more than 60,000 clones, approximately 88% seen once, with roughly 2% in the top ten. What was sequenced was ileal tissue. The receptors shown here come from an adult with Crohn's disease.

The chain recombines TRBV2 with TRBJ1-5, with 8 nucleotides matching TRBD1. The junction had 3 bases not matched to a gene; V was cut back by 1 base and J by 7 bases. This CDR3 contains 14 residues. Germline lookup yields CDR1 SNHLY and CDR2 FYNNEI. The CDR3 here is CASSEGQGWQPQHF. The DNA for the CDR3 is TGTGCCAGCAGTGAAGGACAGGGGTGGCAGCCCCAGCATTTT.

DNA of the CDR3: TGTGCCAGCAGCTTGCAGGGGGCAAGGTCACCCCTCCACTTT. Amino acid sequence: CASSLQGARSPLHF. The rearrangement uses TRBV7-9 and TRBJ1-6; 8 bases align to TRBD1. J lost 10 bases, V lost 3 bases, and 5 bases had no gene match. Germline V gives CDR1 SEHNR, CDR2 FQNEAQ (reference sequence). CDR3 length equals 14 residues. Using reference TRBV7-9 and TRBJ1-6 for the parts outside the CDR3, the full variable domain is DTGVSQNPRHKITKRGQNVTFRCDPISEHNRLYWYRQTLGQGPEFLTYFQNEAQLEKSRLLSDRFSAERPKGSFSTLEIQRTEQGDSAMYLCASSLQGARSPLHFGNGTRLTVT.

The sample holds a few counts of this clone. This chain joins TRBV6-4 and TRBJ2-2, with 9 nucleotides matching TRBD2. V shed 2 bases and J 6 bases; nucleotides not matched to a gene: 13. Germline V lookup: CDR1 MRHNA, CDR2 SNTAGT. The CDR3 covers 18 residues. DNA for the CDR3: TGTGCCAGCAGTGACACTCATTCTAGCGGGATGTGGTCCGGGGAGCTGTTTTTT. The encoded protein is CASSDTHSSGMWSGELFF.

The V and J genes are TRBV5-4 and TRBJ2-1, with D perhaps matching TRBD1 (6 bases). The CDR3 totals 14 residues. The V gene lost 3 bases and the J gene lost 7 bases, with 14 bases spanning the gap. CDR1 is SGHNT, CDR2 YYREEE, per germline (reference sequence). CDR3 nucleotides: TGTGCCAGCAGCTCATACAGGGTCCAGAATGAGCAGTTCTTC. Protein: CASSSYRVQNEQFF.

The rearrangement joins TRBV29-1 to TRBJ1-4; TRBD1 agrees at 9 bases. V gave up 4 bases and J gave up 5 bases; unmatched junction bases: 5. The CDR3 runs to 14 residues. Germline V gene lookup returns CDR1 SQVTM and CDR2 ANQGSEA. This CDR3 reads CSVGGQGWNEKLFF. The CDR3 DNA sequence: TGCAGCGTTGGGGGACAGGGCTGGAATGAAAAACTGTTTTTT.

CDR3 sequence: CASSFWGAMDRGRGSATGELFF. CDR3 in DNA: TGCGCCAGCAGCTTTTGGGGCGCCATGGACAGGGGACGGGGAAGTGCCACCGGGGAGCTGTTTTTT. The gene calls are TRBV5-1 and TRBJ2-2; 9 nucleotides agree with TRBD1. After removal of 2 bases from V and 4 bases from J, the junction contained 24 bases not matched to a gene. The CDR3 is 22 amino acids. Germline loops: CDR1 SGHRS, CDR2 YFSETQ.

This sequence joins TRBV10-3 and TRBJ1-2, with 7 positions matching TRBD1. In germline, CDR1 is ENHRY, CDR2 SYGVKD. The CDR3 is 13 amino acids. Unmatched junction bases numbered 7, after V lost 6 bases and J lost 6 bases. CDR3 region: CAISRDRADGYTF. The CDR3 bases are TGTGCCATCAGCCGAGACAGGGCGGATGGCTACACCTTC.

Here the CDR3 DNA reads TGTGCCTGGACTGGGGGAGGCAACTATGGCTACACCTTC. This sequence encodes CAWTGGGNYGYTF. This sequence joins TRBV30 and TRBJ1-2, with TRBD1 as a possible D gene (5 bases). Per the germline V gene, CDR1 is GTSNPN and CDR2 is SVGIG (reference sequence). The CDR3 is 13 residues long. V shed 4 bases and J shed 2 bases, with 11 bases lying between them.

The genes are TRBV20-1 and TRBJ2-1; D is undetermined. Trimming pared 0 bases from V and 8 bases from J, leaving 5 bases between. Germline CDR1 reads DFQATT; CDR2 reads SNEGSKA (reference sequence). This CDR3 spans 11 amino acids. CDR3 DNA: TGCAGTGCTAGAGATGCGGATGAGCAGTTCTTC. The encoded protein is CSARDADEQFF.

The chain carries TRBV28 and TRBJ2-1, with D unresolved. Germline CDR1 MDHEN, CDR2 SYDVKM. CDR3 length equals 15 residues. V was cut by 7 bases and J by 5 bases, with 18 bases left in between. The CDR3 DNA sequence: TGTGCCAGCATATCCCCTTCTCAAGCGAACAATGAGCAGTTCTTC. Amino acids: CASISPSQANNEQFF. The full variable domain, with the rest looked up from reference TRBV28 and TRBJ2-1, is DVKVTQSSRYLVKRTGEKVFLECVQDMDHENMFWYRQDPGLGLRLIYFSYDVKMKEKGDIPEGYSVSREKKERFSLILESASTNQTSMYLCASISPSQANNEQFFGPGTRLTVL.

The CDR3 nucleotides read TGTGCCAGCTCACCGCTACAGGGACAGGCCTTTTTT. Protein: CASSPLQGQAFF. The chain employs TRBV18 and TRBJ1-4; 8 bases match TRBD1. The germline V gene has CDR1 KGHSH and CDR2 LQKENI. The ends lost 3 bases at V and 17 bases at J; junction bases unmatched: 8. This CDR3 is built from 12 residues.

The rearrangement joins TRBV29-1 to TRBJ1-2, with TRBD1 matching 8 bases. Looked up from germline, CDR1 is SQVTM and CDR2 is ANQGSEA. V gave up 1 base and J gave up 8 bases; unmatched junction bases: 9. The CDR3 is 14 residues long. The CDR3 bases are TGCAGCGTTGAAGGCTCGATCGGGACAGGAGGCTACACCTTC. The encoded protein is CSVEGSIGTGGYTF. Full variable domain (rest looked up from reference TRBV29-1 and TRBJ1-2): SAVISQKPSRDICQRGTSLTIQCQVDSQVTMMFWYRQQPGQSLTLIATANQGSEATYESGFVIDKFPISRPNLTFSTLTVSNMSPEDSSIYLCSVEGSIGTGGYTFGSGTRLTVV.

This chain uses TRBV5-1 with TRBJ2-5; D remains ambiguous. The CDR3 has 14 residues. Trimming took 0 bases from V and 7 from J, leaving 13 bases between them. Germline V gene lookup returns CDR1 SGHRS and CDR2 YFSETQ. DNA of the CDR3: TGCGCCAGCAGCTTGGATGTGGCGGAAGGGACCCAGTACTTC. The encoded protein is CASSLDVAEGTQYF.

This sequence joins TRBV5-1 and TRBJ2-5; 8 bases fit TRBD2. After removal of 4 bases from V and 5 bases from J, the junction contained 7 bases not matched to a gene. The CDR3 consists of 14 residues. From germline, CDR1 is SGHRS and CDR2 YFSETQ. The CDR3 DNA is TGCGCCAGCAGCATCGGGGGGGCCGGGGAGACCCAGTACTTC. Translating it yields CASSIGGAGETQYF.

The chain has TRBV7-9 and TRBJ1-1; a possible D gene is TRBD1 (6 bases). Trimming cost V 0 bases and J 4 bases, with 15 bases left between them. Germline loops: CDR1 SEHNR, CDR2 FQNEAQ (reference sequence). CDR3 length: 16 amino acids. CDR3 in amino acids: CASSLAAGGISTEAFF. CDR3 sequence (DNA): TGTGCCAGCAGCTTAGCTGCGGGGGGCATTAGCACTGAAGCTTTCTTT.

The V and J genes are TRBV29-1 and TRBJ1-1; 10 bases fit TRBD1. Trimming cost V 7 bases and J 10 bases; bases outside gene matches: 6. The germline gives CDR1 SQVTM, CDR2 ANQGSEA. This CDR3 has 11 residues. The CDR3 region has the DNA TGCAGCGGACAGGGGGCGCATATAGCTTTCTTT. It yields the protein CSGQGAHIAFF.

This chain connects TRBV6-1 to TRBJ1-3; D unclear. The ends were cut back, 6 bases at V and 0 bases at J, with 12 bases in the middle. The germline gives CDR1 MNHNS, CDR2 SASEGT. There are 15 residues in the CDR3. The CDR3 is CASRERAGSGNTIYF. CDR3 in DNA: TGTGCCAGCAGGGAAAGGGCGGGCTCTGGAAACACCATATATTTT.